The 24 T cell receptor beta chains given below trace back to one sample, sequenced in a study of T cell responses to AZD1222 COVID-19 vaccine. Sequenced by immunoSEQ multiplex PCR; TCRdb stores in-frame clones only, minus some. The data show tens of thousands of clones, around four fifths seen once. The source was peripheral blood, collected on day 0 of AZD1222 vaccination. The receptors come from an adult in good health.

This clone is classed as medium-sized. The V and J genes are TRBV7-9 and TRBJ2-2; no clear D gene. V was cut by 8 bases and J by 6 bases, with 1 base left in between. Per germline, CDR1 SEHNR and CDR2 FQNEAQ (reference sequence). This CDR3 has 9 residues. In DNA, the CDR3 is TGTGCCAGCTCCGGGGAGCTGTTTTTT. Amino acid sequence: CASSGELFF.

This rearrangement joins TRBV19 to TRBJ2-1; possible D gene TRBD1, 5 bases. V shed 5 bases and J shed 6 bases, with 11 bases lying between them. CDR1 LNHDA and CDR2 SQIVND come from the germline V gene (reference sequence). The CDR3 length is 13 residues. Here the CDR3 DNA reads TGTGCCAGTAGTTCCCGACAGAGCAATGAGCAGTTCTTC. Encoded protein: CASSSRQSNEQFF.

The J gene is TRBJ1-1, the V gene TRBV19, with TRBD1 matching 9 bases. Germline V lookup: CDR1 LNHDA, CDR2 SQIVND (reference sequence). V gave up 6 bases and J gave up 5 bases; unmatched junction bases: 13. This CDR3 region has 16 residues. The DNA of the CDR3 is TGTGCCAGTAGGTCCACCGGGACAGGGAGGTCTACTGAAGCTTTCTTT. As protein: CASRSTGTGRSTEAFF.

The J gene is TRBJ1-6, the V gene TRBV5-1, with D tentatively TRBD1 (6 bases). Trimming left V 4 bases short and J 0 bases short, with 20 bases between. From germline, CDR1 is SGHRS and CDR2 YFSETQ. The CDR3 has 19 amino acids. CDR3 DNA: TGCGCCAGCAGCCAACCCTCATTCAGGGGTAGCTCCTATAATTCACCCCTCCACTTT. Translated, it gives CASSQPSFRGSSYNSPLHF.

CDR3 residues: CASRNRANEKLFF. CDR3 coding DNA: TGTGCCAGTCGAAATCGGGCTAATGAAAAACTGTTTTTT. V gene TRBV19 combines with J gene TRBJ1-4, with D hard to call. Germline V gene lookup returns CDR1 LNHDA and CDR2 SQIVND (reference sequence). This CDR3 contains 13 residues. The V gene lost 8 bases and the J gene lost 3 bases, with 10 bases spanning the gap.

This chain uses TRBV25-1 with TRBJ2-7; tentative D call: TRBD1 (5 bases). This CDR3 has 13 amino acids. CDR1 is MGHDK, CDR2 SYGVNS, per germline. V lost 6 bases, J lost 6 bases, and 15 bases lay in between. The CDR3 nucleotides are TGTGCCAGCAGCCCTATCGGGCAGGGCGAGCAGTACTTC. It is translated as CASSPIGQGEQYF.

This chain joins TRBV29-1 and TRBJ2-3; D is undetermined. This CDR3 comprises 12 residues. Trimming took off 6 bases at V and 3 bases at J, with 10 bases between the two ends. The germline CDR1 and CDR2 sequences are SQVTM and ANQGSEA. CDR3: CSVLTDTDTQYF. The CDR3 nucleotides read TGCAGCGTACTCACAGATACAGATACGCAGTATTTT.

The J gene is TRBJ1-4, the V gene TRBV27, with 7 bases identical to TRBD1. The ends lost 6 bases at V and 5 bases at J; junction bases unmatched: 3. This CDR3 is built from 13 residues. The germline CDR1 and CDR2 sequences are MNHEY and SMNVEV (reference sequence). CDR3 sequence: CASSDRENEKLFF. The CDR3 bases are TGTGCCAGCAGCGACAGGGAAAATGAAAAACTGTTTTTT.

This clone was counted a single time. The V gene is TRBV7-3, the J gene TRBJ1-5; D is uncertain. There are 13 residues in the CDR3. Between the trimmed V and J ends, which lost 4 bases and 4 bases, there was a span of 8 bases. The V gene's germline CDR1 is SGHTA and CDR2 FQGTGA. CDR3 nucleotide sequence: TGTGCCAGCAGCTCGGAGAGGAATCAGCCCCAGCATTTT. Residues: CASSSERNQPQHF. Based on the CDR3 plus reference TRBV7-3 and TRBJ1-5, the full variable domain is GAGVSQTPSNKVTEKGKYVELRCDPISGHTALYWYRQSLGQGPEFLIYFQGTGAADDSGLPNDRFFAVRPEGSVSTLKIQRTERGDSAVYLCASSSERNQPQHFGDGTRLSIL.

This clone was found a few times. The chain couples TRBV25-1 to TRBJ2-2; TRBD1 is a possible D gene (6 bases). The CDR3 is made up of 13 amino acids. The germline gives CDR1 MGHDK, CDR2 SYGVNS. The V end lost 9 bases, the J end lost 5 bases, and 13 bases lay between the germline ends. The CDR3 DNA reads TGTGCCAGTAAGGAGCAGGGGACCGGGGAGCTGTTTTTT. This sequence encodes CASKEQGTGELFF.

The chain links TRBV7-9 to TRBJ2-2; possible D gene TRBD2, 5 bases. Germline V gives CDR1 SEHNR, CDR2 FQNEAQ (reference sequence). CDR3 length equals 16 residues. V dropped 5 bases and J dropped 4 bases, with 17 bases sitting between them. The CDR3 DNA follows: TGTGCCAGCAGCCCCCCGGGATTAGGGATCACCGGGGAGCTGTTTTTT. Its translation: CASSPPGLGITGELFF.

The chain couples TRBV7-6 to TRBJ2-1; 12 bases match TRBD2. Per the germline V gene, CDR1 is SGHVS and CDR2 is FNYEAQ. This CDR3 has 16 residues. Unmatched junction bases numbered 3, after V lost 3 bases and J lost 3 bases. The chain's CDR3 is CASSLASGGGYNEQFF. DNA of the CDR3: TGTGCCAGCAGCTTGGCTAGCGGGGGGGGCTACAATGAGCAGTTCTTC.

This clone appeared once. The chain recombines TRBV6-1 with TRBJ2-7, with D possibly being TRBD2 (6 bases). The CDR3 length is 13 residues. V shed 2 bases and J shed 4 bases, with 9 bases lying between them. The germline gives CDR1 MNHNS, CDR2 SASEGT. CDR3 sequence (DNA): TGTGCCAGCAGTGAATTCGGGGGATACGAGCAGTACTTC. It is translated as CASSEFGGYEQYF.

With respect to this clone: Other nucleotide sequences from this sample produce the same CDR3. This chain joins TRBV19 and TRBJ1-5; D uncertain. In germline, CDR1 is LNHDA, CDR2 SQIVND (reference sequence). The CDR3 runs 12 residues. V lost 4 bases, J lost 4 bases, and 5 bases lay in between. The CDR3 DNA is TGTGCCAGTAGTACTTATAATCAGCCCCAGCATTTT. Translating it yields CASSTYNQPQHF.

The gene calls are TRBV3-1 (or the pseudogene TRBV3-2) and TRBJ2-5, with unresolved D. With 0 bases removed from V and 9 bases from J, the gap between germline ends came to 8 bases. The CDR3 runs to 12 residues. Looked up from germline, CDR1 is LGHDT and CDR2 is YNNKEL (reference sequence). CDR3 residues: CASSQDESSQYF. The DNA of the CDR3 is TGTGCCAGCAGCCAAGATGAGAGTTCCCAGTACTTC.

The V and J genes are TRBV6-9 and TRBJ1-5; 9 positions agree with TRBD1. Germline loops: CDR1 MNHGY, CDR2 SVAAGI. This CDR3 region has 18 residues. V lost 0 bases, J lost 6 bases, and 12 bases stayed unmatched. CDR3 protein: CASSYSPQPGQGGQPQHF. Here the CDR3 DNA reads TGTGCCAGCAGTTATTCCCCTCAACCGGGACAGGGAGGTCAGCCCCAGCATTTT.

This rearrangement joins TRBV2 to TRBJ2-3; tentative D call: TRBD1 (5 bases). CDR1 is SNHLY, CDR2 FYNNEI, per germline. V lost 6 bases to trimming and J lost 5 bases, with 9 bases between them. This CDR3 region has 12 residues. CDR3 bases: TGTGCCAGCAGGGGCACAGGAGATACGCAGTATTTT. Protein sequence: CASRGTGDTQYF.

The rearrangement joins TRBV9 to TRBJ1-1, with 10 bases that match TRBD1. Germline values: CDR1 SGDLS, CDR2 YYNGEE. With V trimmed by 3 bases and J by 5 bases, 10 bases remained unmatched. The CDR3 has 16 residues. The CDR3 here is CASSAGDRGGWTEAFF. As DNA, the CDR3 is TGTGCCAGCAGCGCGGGGGACAGGGGAGGGTGGACTGAAGCTTTCTTT.

The rearrangement joins TRBV2 to TRBJ2-3; TRBD1 is a possible D gene (5 bases). The CDR3 has 13 amino acids. Germline CDR1 is SNHLY and CDR2 is FYNNEI. The V end was cut by 6 bases, the J end by 0 bases, with 7 bases between. The CDR3 spells CASRGLSTDTQYF. The CDR3 DNA reads TGTGCCAGCAGGGGGCTGAGCACAGATACGCAGTATTTT.

On this clone itself: One end of the junction does not line up with germline, which may come from a read error. The chain joins TRBV7-9 to TRBJ1-1; D unclear. CDR1 and CDR2 (germline): SEHNR, FQNEAQ (reference sequence). The CDR3 totals 13 residues. The CDR3 here is CAGRMELNTEAFF. The CDR3 region has the DNA TGTGCCGGCAGAATGGAGCTGAACACTGAAGCTTTCTTT.

This clone was detected only once. J is TRBJ1-5 and V is TRBV2; tentatively, D is TRBD1 (5 bases). The germline V and J ends were trimmed by 8 bases and 0 bases, with 11 bases remaining between them. The CDR3 has 14 residues. The V gene's germline CDR1 is SNHLY and CDR2 FYNNEI. CDR3 bases: TGTGCCAGCTCGAGACAGAATAGCAATCAGCCCCAGCATTTT. Translating gives CASSRQNSNQPQHF.

The gene calls are TRBV5-1 and TRBJ2-7, with D possibly TRBD1 on 5 matching bases. This CDR3 region has 13 residues. The germline V and J ends were trimmed by 5 bases and 0 bases, with 9 bases remaining between them. From germline, CDR1 is SGHRS and CDR2 YFSETQ. The CDR3 protein is CASSWTSSYEQYF. The CDR3 DNA reads as TGCGCCAGCAGTTGGACATCCTCCTACGAGCAGTACTTC.

V is TRBV5-4 and J is TRBJ2-3; tentatively, D is TRBD1 or TRBD2 (5 bases each). The CDR3 is 14 amino acids. Germline CDR1 reads SGHNT; CDR2 reads YYREEE (reference sequence). V lost 2 bases and J lost 0, with 7 bases in between. The CDR3 nucleotides read TGTGCCAGCAGCTTTGGGGGAAGCACAGATACGCAGTATTTT. Its protein is CASSFGGSTDTQYF.

The J gene is TRBJ1-6, the V gene TRBV10-3; 7 bases align to TRBD1. CDR1 and CDR2 from the germline V gene are ENHRY and SYGVKD. The J segment lost 10 bases and the V segment lost 10 bases, leaving 13 bases of the junction unmatched. The CDR3 sequence is 14 residues long. The CDR3 sequence: CATRQGGERSPLHF. For the CDR3, the DNA is TGTGCCACCCGACAGGGTGGGGAAAGGTCACCCCTCCACTTT.